The text below deals with one T cell receptor beta chain. Trimming cost V 1 base and J 2 bases, with 11 bases left between them. CDR1 and CDR2 from the germline V gene are MNHEY and SMNVEV (reference sequence). CDR3 length equals 15 residues. Per the original data handling: From reference gene primer amplification, estimates of nucleated cell counts were derived. Sequencing was performed with immunoSEQ multiplex PCR; in TCRdb, only in-frame clones are kept and a portion is missing. That table furnishes V, J and clone size, whereas the DNA furnished D and trimming. This sample yields some 80,000 clones, of which 85% are seen a single time; about a sixth belongs to the top ten. The data stem from a study of blood T cell repertoires in COVID-19. In the study overall: Sites in the United States, Italy and Spain provided acute and convalescent COVID-19 samples. Sources were T cells, B-cell-depleted T cells, or PBMCs; the material itself was cDNA or gDNA.

Sequencing was carried out using peripheral blood. The chain recombines TRBV27 with TRBJ1-2; D might be TRBD1 (5 bases). This TCR was recovered from a man at least 80 years old with active or convalescent COVID-19. The CDR3 coding sequence is TGTGCCAGCAGTTTATTGGGGGGATTGAACTATGGCTACACCTTC. Encoded protein: CASSLLGGLNYGYTF.